The sequence of this TCR beta chain was determined in a study of blood T cell repertoires in COVID-19. Data came from immunoSEQ multiplex PCR; TCRdb stores just in-frame clones and leaves some out. Of about 41,000 clones listed, around 90% are singletons. V lost 0 bases and J lost 7, with 9 bases in between. The CDR3 totals 13 residues. Germline CDR1 and CDR2: WSHSY and SAAADI. The J gene is TRBJ1-1, the V gene TRBV10-2; D is unclear. Material for sequencing was peripheral blood. This TCR came from a man between 60 and 75 years old with acute or convalescent COVID-19. The DNA for the CDR3 is TGCGCCAGCAGTGAGTCTCCAGGTTATGAAGCTTTCTTT. The encoded protein is CASSESPGYEAFF.